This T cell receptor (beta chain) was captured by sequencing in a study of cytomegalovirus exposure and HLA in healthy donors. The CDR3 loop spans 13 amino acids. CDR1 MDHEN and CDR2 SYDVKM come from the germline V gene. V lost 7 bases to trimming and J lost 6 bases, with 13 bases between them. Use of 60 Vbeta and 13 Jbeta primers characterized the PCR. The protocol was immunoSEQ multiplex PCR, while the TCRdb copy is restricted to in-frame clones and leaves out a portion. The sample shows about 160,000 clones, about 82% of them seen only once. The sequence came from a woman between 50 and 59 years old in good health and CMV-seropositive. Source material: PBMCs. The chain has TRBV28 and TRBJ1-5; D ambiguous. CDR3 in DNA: TGTGCCAGCATCCCAAACAGTCTTCAGCCCCAGCATTTT. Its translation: CASIPNSLQPQHF.